The T cell receptor (beta chain) under discussion was sequenced for a study of identical twins. TCRdb recomputed calls from the 5' RACE reads with MiXCR, one row per CDR3 protein. The sample lists over 500,000 distinct CDR3 sequences, around 20% occurring once. For this clonotype: The antigen is unknown.

Notes on the study in general: Conclusions were based on cross-sectional statistical analysis, without following the same donors.

CDR3 length equals 13 residues. The V gene end was trimmed by 3 bases and the J gene end by 4 bases; junction bases not matched to a gene: 1. The same specimen was also included in a second study, on T cells expressing NK-cell markers. That paper adds: All TCR beta repertoires analysed originated from sorted CD3+CD56+NKG2C+, CD3+CD56+NKG2C- and CD3+CD56-NKG2C+ T cells. In a handful of donors, dominant NKG2C+ clonotypes were roughly 1.0-8% of CD8+ T cells. Among four donors, these clonotypes also ranked first in the CD3+CD56-NKG2C+ fraction.

The clonotype was recovered from a woman aged 18-29 years in good health. The sample was CD4+ T cells sorted from blood. The rearrangement links TRBV12-3 or TRBV12-4 to TRBJ1-2, with 8 positions matching TRBD1. The CDR3 DNA is TGTGCCAGCAGTTTCAGGGGGCCCTATGGCTACACCTTC. This sequence encodes CASSFRGPYGYTF.